This entry lists 20 T cell receptor beta chains sequenced from one sample in a study of control samples from healthy donors and cancer patients. Using immunoSEQ multiplex PCR, the repertoire was profiled, and TCRdb retains in-frame clones only, with some absent. In the table there are about 250,000 clones, over 75% of which are singletons. Sequencing was done on a sample of PBMCs. Source of these receptors: a woman in her sixties or seventies with lung cancer.

This chain joins TRBV2 and TRBJ1-2; TRBD1 might be the D (5 bases). Germline V gives CDR1 SNHLY, CDR2 FYNNEI. V dropped 2 bases and J dropped 8 bases, with 18 bases sitting between them. CDR3 length: 15 amino acids. The CDR3 spells CASSEFGSGPMGYTF. CDR3 bases: TGTGCCAGCAGTGAATTTGGGTCGGGGCCGATGGGCTACACCTTC.

CDR3 residues: CASSQEPPSGGASYNEQFF. DNA for the CDR3: TGTGCCAGCAGTCAGGAGCCCCCTTCCGGAGGGGCCTCTTACAATGAGCAGTTCTTC. The V call is TRBV7-2, the J call TRBJ2-1; maybe TRBD2 (6 bases). V lost 6 bases and J lost 4, with 28 bases in between. This CDR3 contains 19 residues. Germline CDR1 reads SGHTA; CDR2 reads FQGNSA.

The chain carries TRBV19 and TRBJ2-2; D is unclear. The CDR3 sequence is 14 residues long. In germline, CDR1 is LNHDA, CDR2 SQIVND (reference sequence). V was shortened by 5 bases and J by 8 bases, with 15 bases between the two germline ends. DNA for the CDR3: TGTGCCAGTAGTGTAACCACCGCCGGGGGGGAGCTGTTTTTT. Amino acids: CASSVTTAGGELFF.

This clone was found a few times. The chain employs TRBV2 and TRBJ1-2; D possibly corresponds to TRBD1 (6 bases). Trimming stripped 8 bases from V and 8 bases from J, with 18 bases between. Germline loops: CDR1 SNHLY, CDR2 FYNNEI. The CDR3 runs 13 residues. The CDR3 loop is CASLNRVTEGYTF. Written as DNA, the CDR3 is TGTGCCAGCCTTAACAGGGTTACAGAGGGCTACACCTTC.

This clone was seen once. This sequence joins TRBV7-9 and TRBJ2-3; TRBD2 matches 13 bases. Per the germline V gene, CDR1 is SEHNR and CDR2 is FQNEAQ (reference sequence). This CDR3 has 17 residues. V was clipped by 5 bases and J by 5 bases; unmatched bases: 10. CDR3: CASSLHRTSGRIDTQYF. CDR3 DNA sequence: TGTGCCAGCAGCCTTCACCGGACTAGCGGGAGAATAGATACGCAGTATTTT.

This chain joins TRBV7-8 and TRBJ1-1; TRBD1 might be the D (6 bases). The CDR3 is 16 residues long. V lost 2 bases and J lost 0, with 13 bases in between. Germline CDR1 reads SGHVS; CDR2 reads FQNEAQ. CDR3 coding DNA: TGTGCCAGCAGCTTAAACGAAGGGGGTCTGAACACTGAAGCTTTCTTT. This codes for CASSLNEGGLNTEAFF.

The rearrangement links TRBV27 to TRBJ1-6; no clear D. CDR1 and CDR2 (germline): MNHEY, SMNVEV (reference sequence). Trimming stripped 5 bases from V and 9 bases from J, with 8 bases between. This CDR3 has 12 amino acids. This CDR3 reads CASSTTGSPLHF. The CDR3 nucleotides read TGTGCCAGCAGTACTACGGGTTCACCCCTCCACTTT.

This clone has more than one count but fewer than ten. The chain is built from TRBV5-1 and TRBJ2-2, with TRBD2 matching over 7 bases. Trimming at V came to 2 bases and at J to 1 base, leaving 5 bases not matched to a gene. The CDR3 runs to 16 residues. CDR1 and CDR2 from the germline V gene are SGHRS and YFSETQ. In DNA, the CDR3 is TGCGCCAGCAGCTTCGGGGGGTCCCGGAACACCGGGGAGCTGTTTTTT. Its protein product is CASSFGGSRNTGELFF.

The gene calls are TRBV19 and TRBJ1-5; 9 nucleotides match TRBD1. Germline CDR1 and CDR2: LNHDA and SQIVND (reference sequence). The V and J ends lost 6 bases and 3 bases, in that order; junction bases with no gene match: 6. The CDR3 spans 15 residues. CDR3 coding DNA: TGTGCCAGTAGGAGGACAGGGGTTAACAATCAGCCCCAGCATTTT. Translation gives CASRRTGVNNQPQHF. Full variable domain (remainder filled in from reference TRBV19 and TRBJ1-5): DGGITQSPKYLFRKEGQNVTLSCEQNLNHDAMYWYRQDPGQGLRLIYYSQIVNDFQKGDIAEGYSVSREKKESFPLTVTSAQKNPTAFYLCASRRTGVNNQPQHFGDGTRLSIL.

The chain has TRBV6-2 or TRBV6-3 and TRBJ1-1; the match to TRBD1 covers 7 bases. Germline CDR1 MNHEY, CDR2 SVGEGT. V lost 4 bases to trimming and J lost 7 bases; unmatched junction nucleotides: 6. The CDR3 covers 13 residues. CDR3 coding DNA: TGTGCCAGCAGTTCGGGCAGGGGGTATGAAGCTTTCTTT. Its translation: CASSSGRGYEAFF.

There are a few counts of this clone. The chain is built from TRBV5-6 and TRBJ1-2; TRBD1 might be the D (6 bases). Trimming removed 0 bases at V and 3 bases at J, with 21 bases between. The germline CDR1 and CDR2 sequences are SGHDT and YYEEEE. The CDR3 is 18 amino acids. The CDR3, as DNA: TGTGCCAGCAGCTTGGCCGAAGATCGTCTGGACAGTCACTATGGCTACACCTTC. Its translation: CASSLAEDRLDSHYGYTF.

This sequence joins TRBV5-4 and TRBJ1-6, with D possibly TRBD1 on 6 matching bases. CDR1 is SGHNT and CDR2 is YYREEE in the germline V gene (reference sequence). The ends were cut back, 4 bases at V and 7 bases at J, with 15 bases in the middle. The CDR3 is 15 amino acids. The CDR3 loop reads CASSGAGQRNSPLHF. CDR3 DNA sequence: TGTGCCAGCAGCGGAGCTGGACAGAGAAATTCACCCCTCCACTTT.

The chain joins TRBV19 to TRBJ1-1; 12 nucleotides match TRBD1. The CDR3 is 14 amino acids. CDR1 LNHDA and CDR2 SQIVND come from the germline V gene (reference sequence). The J segment lost 4 bases and the V segment lost 9 bases, leaving 6 bases of the junction unmatched. Here the CDR3 reads CASGTGGGGTEAFF. The DNA for the CDR3 is TGTGCCAGCGGGACAGGGGGCGGGGGCACTGAAGCTTTCTTT. Full variable domain (outside the CDR3, taken from reference TRBV19 and TRBJ1-1): DGGITQSPKYLFRKEGQNVTLSCEQNLNHDAMYWYRQDPGQGLRLIYYSQIVNDFQKGDIAEGYSVSREKKESFPLTVTSAQKNPTAFYLCASGTGGGGTEAFFGQGTRLTVV.

In this sample, this clone turned up once. The rearrangement uses TRBV19 and TRBJ1-2; 7 nucleotides align to TRBD1. The junction had 5 bases not matched to a gene; V was cut back by 4 bases and J by 6 bases. This CDR3 is built from 13 residues. CDR1 is LNHDA and CDR2 is SQIVND in the germline V gene (reference sequence). Here the CDR3 DNA reads TGTGCCAGTAGTACCGGACAGGCCGATGGCTACACCTTC. Amino acids: CASSTGQADGYTF.

The chain uses TRBV20-1 and TRBJ2-3; the D is unclear. The V gene lost 7 bases and the J gene lost 6 bases, with 11 bases spanning the gap. This CDR3 spans 11 amino acids. Germline lookup yields CDR1 DFQATT and CDR2 SNEGSKA (reference sequence). CDR3 DNA: TGCAGTGTTTTCCGTGGGGATACGCAGTATTTT. Translation gives CSVFRGDTQYF.

The chain has TRBV7-9 and TRBJ2-7; D unresolved. Per germline, CDR1 SEHNR and CDR2 FQNEAQ (reference sequence). The V end lost 1 base, the J end lost 3 bases, and 7 bases lay between the germline ends. This CDR3 spans 13 amino acids. In nucleotides, the CDR3 is TGTGCCAGCAGCTTAGACGCCTTCTACGAGCAGTACTTC. Its translation is CASSLDAFYEQYF.

V is TRBV6-5 and J is TRBJ2-3; D is possibly TRBD1 or TRBD2 (5 bases each). V gave up 6 bases and J gave up 1 base, with 11 bases separating them. This CDR3 contains 14 residues. Germline V gene sequence: CDR1 MNHEY, CDR2 SVGAGI. The CDR3 nucleotides read TGTGCCAGCAGAGAGGGGCTGGGCACAGATACGCAGTATTTT. It is translated as CASREGLGTDTQYF.

The chain employs TRBV2 and TRBJ2-1; no clear D gene. V lost 1 base and J lost 8, with 15 bases in between. This CDR3 is built from 15 residues. The germline gives CDR1 SNHLY, CDR2 FYNNEI. In DNA, the CDR3 is TGTGCCAGCAGTGAAGGTTGGACGACCTCCCATGAGCAGTTCTTC. Residues: CASSEGWTTSHEQFF.

J is TRBJ1-2 and V is TRBV28; D is ambiguous. V was shortened by 3 bases and J by 4 bases, with 9 bases between the two germline ends. The germline CDR1 and CDR2 sequences are MDHEN and SYDVKM. The CDR3 is 13 residues long. The CDR3 spells CASSLTPSYGYTF. The CDR3 DNA sequence: TGTGCCAGCAGTTTGACCCCCAGCTATGGCTACACCTTC.

The rearrangement joins TRBV9 to TRBJ2-7, with TRBD1 identical over 9 bases. The V and J ends lost 0 bases and 3 bases, in that order; junction bases with no gene match: 7. The germline gives CDR1 SGDLS, CDR2 YYNGEE. This CDR3 has 16 amino acids. Written as DNA, the CDR3 is TGTGCCAGCAGCGTAGGGGACAGGGCGGGTATCTACGAGCAGTACTTC. Translating gives CASSVGDRAGIYEQYF. The full variable domain, completed using reference TRBV9 and TRBJ2-7, is DSGVTQTPKHLITATGQRVTLRCSPRSGDLSVYWYQQSLDQGLQFLIQYYNGEERAKGNILERFSAQQFPDLHSELNLSSLELGDSALYFCASSVGDRAGIYEQYFGPGTRLTVT.